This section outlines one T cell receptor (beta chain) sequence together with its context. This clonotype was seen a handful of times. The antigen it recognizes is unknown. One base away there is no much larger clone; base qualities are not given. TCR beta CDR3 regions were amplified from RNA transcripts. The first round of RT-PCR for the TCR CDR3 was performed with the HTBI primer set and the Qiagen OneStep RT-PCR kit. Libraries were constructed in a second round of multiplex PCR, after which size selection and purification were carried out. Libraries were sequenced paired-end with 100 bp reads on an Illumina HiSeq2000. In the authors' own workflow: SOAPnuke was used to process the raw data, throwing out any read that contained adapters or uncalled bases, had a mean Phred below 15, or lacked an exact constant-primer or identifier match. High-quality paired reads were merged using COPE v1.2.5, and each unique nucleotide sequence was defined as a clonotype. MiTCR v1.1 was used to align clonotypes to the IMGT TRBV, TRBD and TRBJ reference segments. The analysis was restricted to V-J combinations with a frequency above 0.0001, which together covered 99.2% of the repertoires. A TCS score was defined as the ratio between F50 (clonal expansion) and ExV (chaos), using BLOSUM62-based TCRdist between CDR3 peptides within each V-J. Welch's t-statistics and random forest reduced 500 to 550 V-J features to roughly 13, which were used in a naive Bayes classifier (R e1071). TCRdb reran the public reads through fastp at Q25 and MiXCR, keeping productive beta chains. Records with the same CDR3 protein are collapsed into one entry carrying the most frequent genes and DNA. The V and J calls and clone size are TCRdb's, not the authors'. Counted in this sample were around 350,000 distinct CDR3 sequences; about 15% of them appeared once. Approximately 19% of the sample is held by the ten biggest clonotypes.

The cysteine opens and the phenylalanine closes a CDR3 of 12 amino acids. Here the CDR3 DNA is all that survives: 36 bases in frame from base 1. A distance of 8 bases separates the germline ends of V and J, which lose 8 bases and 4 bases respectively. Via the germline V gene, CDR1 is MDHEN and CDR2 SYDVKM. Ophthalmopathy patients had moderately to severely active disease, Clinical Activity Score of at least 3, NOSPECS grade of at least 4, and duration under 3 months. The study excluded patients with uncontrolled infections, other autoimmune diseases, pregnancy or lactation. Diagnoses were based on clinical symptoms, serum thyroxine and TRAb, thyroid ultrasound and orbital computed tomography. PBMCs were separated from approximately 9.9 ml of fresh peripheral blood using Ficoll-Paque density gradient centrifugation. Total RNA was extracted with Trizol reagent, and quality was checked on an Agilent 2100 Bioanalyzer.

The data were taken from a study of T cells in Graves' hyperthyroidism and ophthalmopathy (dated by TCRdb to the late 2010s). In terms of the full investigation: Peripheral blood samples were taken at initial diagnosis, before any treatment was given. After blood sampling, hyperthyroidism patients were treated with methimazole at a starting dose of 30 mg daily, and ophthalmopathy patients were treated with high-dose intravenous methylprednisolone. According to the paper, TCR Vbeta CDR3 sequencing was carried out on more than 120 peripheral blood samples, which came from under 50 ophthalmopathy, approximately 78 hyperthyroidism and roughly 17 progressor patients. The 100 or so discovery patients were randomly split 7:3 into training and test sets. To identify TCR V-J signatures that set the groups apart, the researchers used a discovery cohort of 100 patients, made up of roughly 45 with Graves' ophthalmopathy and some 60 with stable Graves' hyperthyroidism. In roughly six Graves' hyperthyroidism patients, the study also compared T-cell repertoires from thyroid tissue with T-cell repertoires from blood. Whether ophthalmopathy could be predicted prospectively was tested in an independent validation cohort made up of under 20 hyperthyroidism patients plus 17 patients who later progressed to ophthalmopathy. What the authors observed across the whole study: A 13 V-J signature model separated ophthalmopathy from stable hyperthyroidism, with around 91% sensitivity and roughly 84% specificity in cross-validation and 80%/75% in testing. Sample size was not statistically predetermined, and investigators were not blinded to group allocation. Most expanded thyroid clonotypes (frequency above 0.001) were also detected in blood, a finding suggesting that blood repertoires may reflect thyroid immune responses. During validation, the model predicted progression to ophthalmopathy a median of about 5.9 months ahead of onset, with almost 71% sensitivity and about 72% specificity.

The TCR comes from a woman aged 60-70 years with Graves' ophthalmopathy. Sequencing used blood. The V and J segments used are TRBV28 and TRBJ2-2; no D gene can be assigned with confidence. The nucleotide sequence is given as TGTGCCAGCCTATTGCGCACCGGGGAGCTGTTTTTT. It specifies CASLLRTGELFF.